Below are 11 T cell receptor beta chains sequenced from a single sample in a study of shared clonotypes between healthy human individuals. TCRdb's table, derived via immunoSEQ multiplex PCR, lists solely in-frame clones and lacks some. The sample consists of 2.5 million or so clones, 85% to 95% of them appearing once. Sequenced: naive CD4+ T cells sorted from blood. This sample's subset: CD45RA+ positively selected. These receptors came from a man aged 18 to 29 in good health.

The V call is TRBV6-1, the J call TRBJ1-5, with 8 positions matching TRBD1. The CDR3 is 15 residues long. J was trimmed by 4 bases and V by 6 bases; bases with no gene match: 8. Germline V lookup: CDR1 MNHNS, CDR2 SASEGT. CDR3 residues: CASRSGQGSNQPQHF. The CDR3 DNA reads TGTGCCAGCAGATCCGGACAGGGTAGTAATCAGCCCCAGCATTTT.

V and J are TRBV6-5 and TRBJ2-7; no definite D call. The CDR3 runs 14 residues. The germline V gene has CDR1 MNHEY and CDR2 SVGAGI. V was clipped by 2 bases and J by 3 bases, with 11 bases between them. Here the CDR3 reads CASSYKGYNYEQYF. For the CDR3, the DNA is TGTGCCAGCAGTTACAAGGGATATAACTACGAGCAGTACTTC.

The V and J genes are TRBV18 and TRBJ2-7, with D unresolved. Germline V CDR1 and CDR2: KGHSH, LQKENI. Trimming removed 2 bases from V and 0 bases from J, with 11 bases in between. This CDR3 spans 15 amino acids. CDR3 sequence (DNA): TGTGCCAGCTCACCAGAAGCTAGGCTCTCCTACGAGCAGTACTTC. Residues: CASSPEARLSYEQYF.

This rearrangement joins TRBV28 to TRBJ1-1, with D tentatively TRBD1 (5 bases). The germline gives CDR1 MDHEN, CDR2 SYDVKM. The CDR3 totals 14 residues. The V and J ends lost 1 base and 4 bases respectively, with 10 bases between them. CDR3 DNA sequence: TGTGCCAGCAGTTTATCCCTGGGGGGCACTGAAGCTTTCTTT. This sequence encodes CASSLSLGGTEAFF.

This clone has only a few counts. The genes are TRBV5-1 and TRBJ2-1, with D possibly being TRBD2 (6 bases). The V end lost 0 bases, the J end lost 0 bases, and 7 bases lay between the germline ends. The CDR3 covers 15 residues. Germline V gene sequence: CDR1 SGHRS, CDR2 YFSETQ. CDR3 amino acids: CASSLVADSYNEQFF. The CDR3, as DNA: TGCGCCAGCAGCTTGGTAGCGGACTCCTACAATGAGCAGTTCTTC.

This clone appeared a single time. The chain is built from TRBV2 and TRBJ2-1; TRBD1 might be the D (6 bases). Germline V lookup: CDR1 SNHLY, CDR2 FYNNEI. The CDR3 extends over 13 amino acids. V lost 3 bases to trimming and J lost 7 bases, with 10 bases between them. CDR3 in amino acids: CASSDQGPNEQFF. The CDR3 bases are TGTGCCAGCAGTGACCAGGGGCCTAATGAGCAGTTCTTC.

The rearrangement links TRBV19 to TRBJ1-1, with 9 bases lining up with TRBD1. Unmatched junction bases numbered 7, after V lost 5 bases and J lost 6 bases. CDR3 length equals 14 residues. Germline V gene data show CDR1 as LNHDA and CDR2 as SQIVND (reference sequence). CDR3 in DNA: TGTGCCAGTAGTTGGGGGACAGGGATGGCTGAAGCTTTCTTT. Translating gives CASSWGTGMAEAFF.

V usage is TRBV7-9 and J usage is TRBJ2-2; 7 bases line up with TRBD2. The CDR3 is 17 residues long. V trimming: 2 bases; J trimming: 0 bases; junction bases outside the gene matches: 6. Germline CDR1 is SEHNR and CDR2 is FQNEAQ (reference sequence). CDR3 in DNA: TGTGCCAGCAGCTTAAATGGGCTAGCGGCGAACACCGGGGAGCTGTTTTTT. This gives the protein CASSLNGLAANTGELFF.

This clone was detected only a few times. The V and J genes are TRBV2 and TRBJ1-5; TRBD1 is a possible D gene (5 bases). The V gene's germline CDR1 is SNHLY and CDR2 FYNNEI. This CDR3 has 15 amino acids. V was shortened by 8 bases and J by 6 bases, with 20 bases between the two germline ends. The CDR3 nucleotides are TGTGCCAGCGGGTTAGATCAGGGAGCGGGTCAGCCCCAGCATTTT. Amino acid sequence: CASGLDQGAGQPQHF.

The chain carries TRBV10-3 and TRBJ2-2; D not certain. Trimming left V 2 bases short and J 1 base short, with 8 bases between. The CDR3 is 15 residues long. Per the germline V gene, CDR1 is ENHRY and CDR2 is SYGVKD. DNA for the CDR3: TGTGCCATCAGTGAGGCCCCCCTGAACACCGGGGAGCTGTTTTTT. Translated, it gives CAISEAPLNTGELFF.

The chain has TRBV6-6 and TRBJ1-1; D unclear. V lost 0 bases to trimming and J lost 7 bases, with 9 bases between them. The CDR3 loop spans 13 amino acids. In germline, CDR1 is MNHNY, CDR2 SVGAGI (reference sequence). The CDR3 DNA sequence: TGTGCCAGCAGTTACTCGCTTCGCGGTGAAGCTTTCTTT. It is translated as CASSYSLRGEAFF.